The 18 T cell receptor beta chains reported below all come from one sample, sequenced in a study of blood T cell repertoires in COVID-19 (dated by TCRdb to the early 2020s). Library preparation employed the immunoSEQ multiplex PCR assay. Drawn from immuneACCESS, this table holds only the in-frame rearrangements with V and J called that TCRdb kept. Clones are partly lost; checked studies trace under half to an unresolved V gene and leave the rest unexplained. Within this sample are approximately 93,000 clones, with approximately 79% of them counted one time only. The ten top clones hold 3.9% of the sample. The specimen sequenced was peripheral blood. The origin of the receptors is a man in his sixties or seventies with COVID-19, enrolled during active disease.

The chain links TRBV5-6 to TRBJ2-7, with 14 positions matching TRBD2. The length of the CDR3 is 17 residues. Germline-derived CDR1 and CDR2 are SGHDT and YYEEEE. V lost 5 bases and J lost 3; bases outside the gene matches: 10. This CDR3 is CASRTSGRAIWSYEQYF. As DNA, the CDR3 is TGTGCCAGCAGGACTAGCGGGAGGGCCATCTGGAGCTACGAGCAGTACTTC.

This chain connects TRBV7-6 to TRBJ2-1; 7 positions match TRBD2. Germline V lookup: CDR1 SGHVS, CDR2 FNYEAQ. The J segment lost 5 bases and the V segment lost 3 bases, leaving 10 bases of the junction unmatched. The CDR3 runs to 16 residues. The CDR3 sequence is CASSFRSSGIDNEQFF. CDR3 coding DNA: TGTGCCAGCAGCTTTAGGTCCAGCGGGATAGACAATGAGCAGTTCTTC.

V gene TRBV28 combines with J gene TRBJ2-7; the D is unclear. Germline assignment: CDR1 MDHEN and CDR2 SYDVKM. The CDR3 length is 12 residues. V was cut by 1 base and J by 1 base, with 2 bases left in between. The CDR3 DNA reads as TGTGCCAGCAGTTTATCTTCCTACGAGCAGTACTTC. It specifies CASSLSSYEQYF.

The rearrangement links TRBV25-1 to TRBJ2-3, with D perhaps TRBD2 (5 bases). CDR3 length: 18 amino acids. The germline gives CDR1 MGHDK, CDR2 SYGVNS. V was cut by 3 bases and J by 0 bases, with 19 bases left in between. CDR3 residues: CASSDTRGGQSSTDTQYF. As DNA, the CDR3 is TGTGCCAGCAGTGACACCCGCGGAGGTCAGTCTAGCACAGATACGCAGTATTTT. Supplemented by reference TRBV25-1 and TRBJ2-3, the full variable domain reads EADIYQTPRYLVIGTGKKITLECSQTMGHDKMYWYQQDPGMELHLIHYSYGVNSTEKGDLSSESTVSRIRTEHFPLTLESARPSHTSQYLCASSDTRGGQSSTDTQYFGPGTRLTVL.

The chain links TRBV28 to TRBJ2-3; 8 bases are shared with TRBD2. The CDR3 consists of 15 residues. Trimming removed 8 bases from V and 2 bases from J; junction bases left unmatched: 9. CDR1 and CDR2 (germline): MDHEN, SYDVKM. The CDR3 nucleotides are TGTGCCAGCTACGGAAGCGGGAGCATCACAGATACGCAGTATTTT. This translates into CASYGSGSITDTQYF.

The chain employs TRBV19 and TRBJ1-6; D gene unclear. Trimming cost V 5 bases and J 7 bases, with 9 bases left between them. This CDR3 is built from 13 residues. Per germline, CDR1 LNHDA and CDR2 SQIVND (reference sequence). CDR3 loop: CASSWQSNSPLHF. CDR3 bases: TGTGCCAGTAGTTGGCAGTCCAATTCACCCCTCCACTTT.

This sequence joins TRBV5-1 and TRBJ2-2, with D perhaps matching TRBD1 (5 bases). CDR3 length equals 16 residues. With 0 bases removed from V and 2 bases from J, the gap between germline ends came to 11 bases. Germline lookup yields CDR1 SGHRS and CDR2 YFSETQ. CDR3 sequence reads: CASSLVGALNTGELFF. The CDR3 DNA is TGCGCCAGCAGCTTGGTAGGGGCCCTAAACACCGGGGAGCTGTTTTTT.

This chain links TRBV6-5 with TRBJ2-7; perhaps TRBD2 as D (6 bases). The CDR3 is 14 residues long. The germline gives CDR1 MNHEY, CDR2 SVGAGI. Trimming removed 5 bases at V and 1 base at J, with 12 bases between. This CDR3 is CASSNTGTSYEQYF. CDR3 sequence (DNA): TGTGCCAGCAGTAATACCGGGACTTCCTACGAGCAGTACTTC.

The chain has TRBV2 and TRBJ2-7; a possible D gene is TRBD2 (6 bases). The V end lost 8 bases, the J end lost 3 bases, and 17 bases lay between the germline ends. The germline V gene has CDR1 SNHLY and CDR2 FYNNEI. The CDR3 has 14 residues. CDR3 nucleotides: TGTGCCAGCTCAGGAAGGAGGACTAACTACGAGCAGTACTTC. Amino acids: CASSGRRTNYEQYF.

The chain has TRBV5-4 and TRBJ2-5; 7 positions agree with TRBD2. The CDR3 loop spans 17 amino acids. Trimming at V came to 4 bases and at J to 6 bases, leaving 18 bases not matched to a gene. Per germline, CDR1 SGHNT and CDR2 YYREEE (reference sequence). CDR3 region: CASSLGGRELVGKTQYF. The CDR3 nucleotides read TGTGCCAGCAGCCTGGGGGGGAGGGAGCTGGTGGGGAAGACCCAGTACTTC.

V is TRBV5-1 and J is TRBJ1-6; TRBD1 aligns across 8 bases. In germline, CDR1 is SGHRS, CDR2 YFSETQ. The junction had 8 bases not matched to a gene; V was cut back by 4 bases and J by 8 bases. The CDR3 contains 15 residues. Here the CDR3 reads CASSGGTGVDSPLHF. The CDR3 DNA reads TGCGCCAGCAGCGGAGGGACAGGTGTCGATTCACCCCTCCACTTT.

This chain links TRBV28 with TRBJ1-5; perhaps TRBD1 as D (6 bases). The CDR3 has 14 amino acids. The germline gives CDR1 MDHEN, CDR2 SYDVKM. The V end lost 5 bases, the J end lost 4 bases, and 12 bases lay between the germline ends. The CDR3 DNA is TGTGCCAGCAGTCCGGGACATGGGAATCAGCCCCAGCATTTT. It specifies CASSPGHGNQPQHF. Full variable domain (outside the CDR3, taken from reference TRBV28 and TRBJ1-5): DVKVTQSSRYLVKRTGEKVFLECVQDMDHENMFWYRQDPGLGLRLIYFSYDVKMKEKGDIPEGYSVSREKKERFSLILESASTNQTSMYLCASSPGHGNQPQHFGDGTRLSIL.

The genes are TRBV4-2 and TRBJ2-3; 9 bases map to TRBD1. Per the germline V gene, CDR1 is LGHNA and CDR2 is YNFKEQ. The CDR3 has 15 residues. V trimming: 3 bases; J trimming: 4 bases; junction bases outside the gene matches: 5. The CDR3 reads CASSQDRGLADTQYF. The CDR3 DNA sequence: TGTGCCAGCAGCCAGGACAGGGGATTAGCAGATACGCAGTATTTT.

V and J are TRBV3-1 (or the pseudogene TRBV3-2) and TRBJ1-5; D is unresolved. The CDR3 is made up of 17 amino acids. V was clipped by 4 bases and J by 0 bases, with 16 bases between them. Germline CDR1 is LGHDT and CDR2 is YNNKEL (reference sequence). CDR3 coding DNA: TGTGCCAGCAGCCTACCGCCACGGTGCTATAGCAATCAGCCCCAGCATTTT. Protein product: CASSLPPRCYSNQPQHF.

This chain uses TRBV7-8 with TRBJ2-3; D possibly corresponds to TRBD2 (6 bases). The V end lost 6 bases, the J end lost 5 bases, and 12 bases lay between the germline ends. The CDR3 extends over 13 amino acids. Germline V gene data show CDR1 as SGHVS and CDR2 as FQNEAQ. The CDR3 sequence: CASSFSGGDTQYF. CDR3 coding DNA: TGTGCCAGCAGTTTTAGCGGAGGAGATACGCAGTATTTT.

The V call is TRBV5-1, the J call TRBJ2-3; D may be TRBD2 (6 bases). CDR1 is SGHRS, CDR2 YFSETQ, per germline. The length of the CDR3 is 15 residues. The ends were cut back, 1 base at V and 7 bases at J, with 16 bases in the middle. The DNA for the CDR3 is TGCGCCAGCAGCTTGTCGGGACTCGTACAATATACGCAGTATTTT. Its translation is CASSLSGLVQYTQYF.

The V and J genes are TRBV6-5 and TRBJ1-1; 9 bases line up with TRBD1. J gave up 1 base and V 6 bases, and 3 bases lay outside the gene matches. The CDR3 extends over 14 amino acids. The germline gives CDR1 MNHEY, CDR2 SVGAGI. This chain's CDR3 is CASRRTGENTEAFF. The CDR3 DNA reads TGTGCCAGCAGACGGACAGGGGAGAACACTGAAGCTTTCTTT.

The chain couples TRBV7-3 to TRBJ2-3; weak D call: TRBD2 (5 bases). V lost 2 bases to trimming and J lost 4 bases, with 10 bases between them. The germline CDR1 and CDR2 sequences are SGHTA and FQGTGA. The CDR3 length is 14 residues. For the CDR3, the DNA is TGTGCCAGCAGCTTATATGGGGAGTCAGATACGCAGTATTTT. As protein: CASSLYGESDTQYF.